These 11 T cell receptor beta chains came from one sample sequenced in a study of CD8 T cells in ankylosing spondylitis. Overall study findings and caveats: Blood of patients with ankylosing spondylitis appeared to be characterized by a TCR beta motif of several highly homologous variants.

From the 5' RACE reads, TCRdb called clonotypes with MiXCR, one entry per CDR3 protein. Of around 890,000 distinct CDR3 sequences listed, 12% are singletons. Their recognized antigens are unknown. Sequenced sample: blood, either unsorted or a sorted T cell fraction (not recorded which). Receptor source: a male donor with ankylosing spondylitis.

J is TRBJ1-4 and V is TRBV24-1; 9 bases agree with TRBD1. The CDR3 totals 15 residues. Germline assignment: CDR1 KGHDR and CDR2 SFDVKD. Germline trimming cut 4 bases from V and 10 bases from J; bases unmatched to any gene: 9. CDR3 DNA: TGTGCCACCAGTGACCCTCGACAGGGGGTCGGAAAACTGTTTTTT. It specifies CATSDPRQGVGKLFF.

The chain links TRBV2 to TRBJ2-7, with unresolved D. The CDR3 covers 14 residues. The germline V and J ends were trimmed by 6 bases and 2 bases, with 14 bases remaining between them. Germline V CDR1 and CDR2: SNHLY, FYNNEI. The CDR3 DNA reads TGTGCCAGCAGCGCCGTAGGGAAAGCCTACGAGCAGTACTTC. Its protein is CASSAVGKAYEQYF.

This clonotype was detected a few times. The rearrangement links TRBV28 to TRBJ1-5; D not certain. CDR1 and CDR2 (germline): MDHEN, SYDVKM. The CDR3 extends over 13 amino acids. Trimming left V 4 bases short and J 5 bases short, with 9 bases between. CDR3 residues: CASSSTLDQPQHF. The DNA of the CDR3 is TGTGCCAGCAGTTCAACCCTGGATCAGCCCCAGCATTTT.

This clonotype was observed a handful of times. The gene calls are TRBV7-2 and TRBJ1-1; TRBD1 matches 8 bases. V shed 5 bases, J shed 4 bases, and the junction held 9 bases outside the gene matches. CDR1 is SGHTA and CDR2 is FQGNSA in the germline V gene. The CDR3 consists of 15 residues. The CDR3 DNA sequence: TGTGCCAGCAGCCCTAGACAGGGGCCGCTCACTGAAGCTTTCTTT. Encoded protein: CASSPRQGPLTEAFF.

The gene calls are TRBV12-3 or TRBV12-4 and TRBJ1-5; 8 bases agree with TRBD1. The CDR3 runs 15 residues. V trimming: 6 bases; J trimming: 6 bases; junction bases outside the gene matches: 10. The CDR3 reads CASSPETGDSQPQHF. CDR3 nucleotides: TGTGCCAGCAGCCCCGAGACAGGGGACAGTCAGCCCCAGCATTTT.

This clonotype was seen only a few times. The chain uses TRBV11-3 and TRBJ1-1; 7 positions agree with TRBD1. Losses at the gene ends were 5 bases for V and 5 bases for J; bases not matched to a gene: 5. Germline-derived CDR1 and CDR2 are SGHNT and YENEEA. The CDR3 covers 13 residues. The CDR3 DNA reads TGTGCCAGCAGCCCAGGGGGTCAGACTGAAGCTTTCTTT. Translating it yields CASSPGGQTEAFF.

The gene calls are TRBV20-1 and TRBJ2-3; D unresolved. V shed 3 bases and J shed 0 bases, with 10 bases lying between them. The CDR3 sequence is 14 residues long. CDR1 is DFQATT and CDR2 is SNEGSKA in the germline V gene (reference sequence). The CDR3 sequence is CSARSPTSTDTQYF. CDR3 sequence (DNA): TGCAGTGCTAGGTCTCCGACTAGCACAGATACGCAGTATTTT.

The rearrangement joins TRBV7-8 to TRBJ1-2, with D perhaps matching TRBD1 (5 bases). Germline V gene data show CDR1 as SGHVS and CDR2 as FQNEAQ. V was trimmed by 4 bases and J by 4 bases, leaving 16 bases between them. The CDR3 contains 15 residues. The CDR3 region has the DNA TGTGCCAGCAGCTCGAATCGGGGACTTCTCTATGGCTACACCTTC. Encoded protein: CASSSNRGLLYGYTF.

This clonotype has a count of ten or more. This sequence joins TRBV7-2 and TRBJ1-1; 7 nucleotides agree with TRBD1. The CDR3 spans 15 residues. Germline V gene sequence: CDR1 SGHTA, CDR2 FQGNSA. J was trimmed by 5 bases and V by 4 bases; bases with no gene match: 10. This chain's CDR3 is CASSSSDRARTEAFF. CDR3 DNA: TGTGCCAGCAGCTCCTCCGACAGGGCGAGGACTGAAGCTTTCTTT.

The table lists this clonotype with many counts. This chain joins TRBV3-1 and TRBJ2-3; no clear D. The CDR3 covers 12 residues. V gave up 4 bases and J gave up 4 bases, with 6 bases separating them. CDR1 and CDR2 from the germline V gene are LGHDT and YNNKEL (reference sequence). CDR3 bases: TGTGCCAGCAGCCGCCGGGCAGATACGCAGTATTTT. Translated: CASSRRADTQYF.

In its sample, this clonotype was seen a few times. This chain links TRBV5-1 with TRBJ1-6; D uncertain. V shed 0 bases and J shed 6 bases, with 10 bases lying between them. Per the germline V gene, CDR1 is SGHRS and CDR2 is YFSETQ. The CDR3 covers 15 residues. This CDR3 is CASSLGRGTNSPLHF. CDR3 DNA sequence: TGCGCCAGCAGCTTGGGGCGCGGCACTAATTCACCCCTCCACTTT.